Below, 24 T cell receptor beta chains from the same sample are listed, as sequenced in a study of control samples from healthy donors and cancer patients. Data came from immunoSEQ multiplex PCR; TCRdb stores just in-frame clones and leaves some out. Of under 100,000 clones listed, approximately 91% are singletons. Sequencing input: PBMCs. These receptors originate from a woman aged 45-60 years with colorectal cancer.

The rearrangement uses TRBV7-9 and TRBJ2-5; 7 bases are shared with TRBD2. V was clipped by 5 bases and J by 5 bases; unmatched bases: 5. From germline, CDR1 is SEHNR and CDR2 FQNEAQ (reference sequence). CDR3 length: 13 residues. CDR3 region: CASSPGTTETQYF. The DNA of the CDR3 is TGTGCCAGCAGCCCTGGGACTACGGAGACCCAGTACTTC. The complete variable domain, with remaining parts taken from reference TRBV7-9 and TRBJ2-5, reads DTGVSQNPRHKITKRGQNVTFRCDPISEHNRLYWYRQTLGQGPEFLTYFQNEAQLEKSRLLSDRFSAERPKGSFSTLEIQRTEQGDSAMYLCASSPGTTETQYFGPGTRLLVL.

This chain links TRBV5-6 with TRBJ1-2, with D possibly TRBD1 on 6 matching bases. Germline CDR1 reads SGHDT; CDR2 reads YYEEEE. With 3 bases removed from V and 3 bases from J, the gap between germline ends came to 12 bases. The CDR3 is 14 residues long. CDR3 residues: CASSWLRGDYGYTF. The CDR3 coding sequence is TGTGCCAGCAGCTGGCTAAGGGGGGACTATGGCTACACCTTC.

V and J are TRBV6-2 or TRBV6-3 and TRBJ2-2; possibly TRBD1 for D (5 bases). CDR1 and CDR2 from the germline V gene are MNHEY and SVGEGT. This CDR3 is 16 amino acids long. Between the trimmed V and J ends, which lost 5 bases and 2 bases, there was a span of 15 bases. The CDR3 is CASSQQALRNTGELFF. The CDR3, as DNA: TGTGCCAGCAGTCAACAGGCTCTTCGTAACACCGGGGAGCTGTTTTTT.

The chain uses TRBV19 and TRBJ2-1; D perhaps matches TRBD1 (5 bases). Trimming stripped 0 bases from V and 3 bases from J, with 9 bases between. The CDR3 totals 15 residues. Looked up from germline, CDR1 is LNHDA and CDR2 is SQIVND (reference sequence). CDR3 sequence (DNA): TGTGCCAGTAGTATAGATCAGGGCAGCTACAATGAGCAGTTCTTC. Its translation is CASSIDQGSYNEQFF. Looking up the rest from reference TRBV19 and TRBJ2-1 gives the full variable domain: DGGITQSPKYLFRKEGQNVTLSCEQNLNHDAMYWYRQDPGQGLRLIYYSQIVNDFQKGDIAEGYSVSREKKESFPLTVTSAQKNPTAFYLCASSIDQGSYNEQFFGPGTRLTVL.

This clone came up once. CDR3 DNA sequence: TGTGCCTGGAGAGAACCAGGGGGGGATACCGGGGAGCTGTTTTTT. Translating gives CAWREPGGDTGELFF. The genes are TRBV30 and TRBJ2-2; TRBD1 or TRBD2 may be the D gene (7 bases each). Trimming took off 3 bases at V and 5 bases at J, with 16 bases between the two ends. Germline lookup yields CDR1 GTSNPN and CDR2 SVGIG (reference sequence). CDR3 length: 15 residues.

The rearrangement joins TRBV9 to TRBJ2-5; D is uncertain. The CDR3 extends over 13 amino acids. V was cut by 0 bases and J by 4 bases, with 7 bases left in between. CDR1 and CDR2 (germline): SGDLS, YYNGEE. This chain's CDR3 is CASSVGAPETQYF. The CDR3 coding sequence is TGTGCCAGCAGCGTAGGGGCCCCAGAGACCCAGTACTTC.

In DNA, the CDR3 is TGTGCCTGGAGCCGGGTTACCTCCTCTTATCAGCCCCAGCATTTT. This encodes CAWSRVTSSYQPQHF. V and J are TRBV30 and TRBJ1-5, with D uncertain. CDR1 and CDR2 (germline): GTSNPN, SVGIG (reference sequence). The CDR3 is 15 amino acids. V was pared by 3 bases and J by 5 bases, with 17 bases between.

The CDR3, as DNA: TGCGCCAGCAGCCCGGGACAGTACCAAGAGACCCAGTACTTC. This encodes CASSPGQYQETQYF. The chain carries TRBV5-1 and TRBJ2-5; 7 positions agree with TRBD1. V was pared by 4 bases and J by 0 bases, with 3 bases of the junction left unmatched. Per the germline V gene, CDR1 is SGHRS and CDR2 is YFSETQ. This CDR3 is 14 amino acids long. The entire variable domain, with the rest obtained from reference TRBV5-1 and TRBJ2-5, is as follows: KAGVTQTPRYLIKTRGQQVTLSCSPISGHRSVSWYQQTPGQGLQFLFEYFSETQRNKGNFPGRFSGRQFSNSRSEMNVSTLELGDSALYLCASSPGQYQETQYFGPGTRLLVL.

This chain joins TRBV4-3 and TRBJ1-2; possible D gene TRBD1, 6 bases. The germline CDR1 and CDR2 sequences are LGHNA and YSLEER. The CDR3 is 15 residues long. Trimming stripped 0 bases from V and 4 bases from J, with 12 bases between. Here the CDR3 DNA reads TGCGCCAGCAGCCAAGACTCGACAGGAACCTATGGCTACACCTTC. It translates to CASSQDSTGTYGYTF.

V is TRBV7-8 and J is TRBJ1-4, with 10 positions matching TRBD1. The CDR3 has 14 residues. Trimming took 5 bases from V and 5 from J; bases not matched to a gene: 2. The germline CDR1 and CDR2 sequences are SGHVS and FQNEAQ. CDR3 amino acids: CASSPGQGNEKLFF. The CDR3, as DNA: TGTGCCAGCAGCCCGGGACAGGGGAATGAAAAACTGTTTTTT.

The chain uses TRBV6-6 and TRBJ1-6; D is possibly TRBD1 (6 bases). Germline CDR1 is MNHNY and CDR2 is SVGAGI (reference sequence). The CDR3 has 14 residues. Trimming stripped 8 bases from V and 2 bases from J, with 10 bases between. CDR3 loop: CASRGGPYNSPLHF. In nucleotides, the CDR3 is TGTGCCAGCCGGGGGGGGCCCTATAATTCACCCCTCCACTTT.

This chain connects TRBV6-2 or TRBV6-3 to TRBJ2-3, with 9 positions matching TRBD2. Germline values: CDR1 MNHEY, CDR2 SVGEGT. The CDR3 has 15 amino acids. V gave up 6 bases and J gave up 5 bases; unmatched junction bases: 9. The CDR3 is CASSELSGRQDTQYF. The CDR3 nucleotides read TGTGCCAGCAGCGAACTTAGCGGGAGACAAGATACGCAGTATTTT.

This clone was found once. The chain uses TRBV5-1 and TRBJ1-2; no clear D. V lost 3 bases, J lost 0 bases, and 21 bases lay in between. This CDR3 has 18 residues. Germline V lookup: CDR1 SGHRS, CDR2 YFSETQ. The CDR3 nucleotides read TGCGCCAGCAGCTCCCGCGGACGGCTTACGGATGCTAACTATGGCTACACCTTC. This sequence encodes CASSSRGRLTDANYGYTF. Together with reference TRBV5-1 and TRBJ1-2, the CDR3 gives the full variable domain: KAGVTQTPRYLIKTRGQQVTLSCSPISGHRSVSWYQQTPGQGLQFLFEYFSETQRNKGNFPGRFSGRQFSNSRSEMNVSTLELGDSALYLCASSSRGRLTDANYGYTFGSGTRLTVV.

Written as DNA, the CDR3 is TGTGCCAGTTCAGCGGGGGGGGGAAACACCATATATTTT. Protein sequence: CASSAGGGNTIYF. The chain joins TRBV6-5 to TRBJ1-3; D perhaps matches TRBD1 (5 bases). The CDR3 covers 13 residues. Deletions cut 9 bases from V and 4 bases from J, with 13 bases between. Germline-derived CDR1 and CDR2 are MNHEY and SVGAGI.

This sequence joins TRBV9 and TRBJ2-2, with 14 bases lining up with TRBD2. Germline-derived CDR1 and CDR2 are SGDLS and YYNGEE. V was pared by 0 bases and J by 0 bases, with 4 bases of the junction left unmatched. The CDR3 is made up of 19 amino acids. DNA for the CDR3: TGTGCCAGCAGCGTAGTCGGACTAGCGGGGGGTACGAACACCGGGGAGCTGTTTTTT. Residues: CASSVVGLAGGTNTGELFF. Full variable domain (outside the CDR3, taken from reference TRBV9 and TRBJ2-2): DSGVTQTPKHLITATGQRVTLRCSPRSGDLSVYWYQQSLDQGLQFLIQYYNGEERAKGNILERFSAQQFPDLHSELNLSSLELGDSALYFCASSVVGLAGGTNTGELFFGEGSRLTVL.

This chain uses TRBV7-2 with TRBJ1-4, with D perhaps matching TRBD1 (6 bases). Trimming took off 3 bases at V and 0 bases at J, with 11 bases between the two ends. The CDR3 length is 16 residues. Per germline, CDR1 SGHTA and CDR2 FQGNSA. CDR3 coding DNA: TGTGCCAGCAGCTTCGGACAGACCTCAACTAATGAAAAACTGTTTTTT. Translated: CASSFGQTSTNEKLFF.

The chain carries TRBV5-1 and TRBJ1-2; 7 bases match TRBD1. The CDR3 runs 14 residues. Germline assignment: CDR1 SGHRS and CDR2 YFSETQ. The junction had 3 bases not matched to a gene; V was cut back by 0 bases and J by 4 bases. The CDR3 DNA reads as TGCGCCAGCAGCTTGGAGACAGGGAGCTATGGCTACACCTTC. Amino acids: CASSLETGSYGYTF.

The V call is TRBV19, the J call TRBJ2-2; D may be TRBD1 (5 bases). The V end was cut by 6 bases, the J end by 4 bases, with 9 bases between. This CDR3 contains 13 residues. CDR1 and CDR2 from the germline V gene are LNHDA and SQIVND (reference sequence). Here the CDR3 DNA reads TGTGCCAGTAGCAGGGTGGGCACCGGGGAGCTGTTTTTT. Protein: CASSRVGTGELFF. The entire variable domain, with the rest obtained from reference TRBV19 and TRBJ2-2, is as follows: DGGITQSPKYLFRKEGQNVTLSCEQNLNHDAMYWYRQDPGQGLRLIYYSQIVNDFQKGDIAEGYSVSREKKESFPLTVTSAQKNPTAFYLCASSRVGTGELFFGEGSRLTVL.

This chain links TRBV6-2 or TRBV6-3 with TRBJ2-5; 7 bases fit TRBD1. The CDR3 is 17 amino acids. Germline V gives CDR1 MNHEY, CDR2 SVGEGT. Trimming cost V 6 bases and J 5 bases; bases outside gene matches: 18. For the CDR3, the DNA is TGTGCCAGCAGCCTAGGGCCGAGACAGGGAATTAGGGAGACCCAGTACTTC. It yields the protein CASSLGPRQGIRETQYF.

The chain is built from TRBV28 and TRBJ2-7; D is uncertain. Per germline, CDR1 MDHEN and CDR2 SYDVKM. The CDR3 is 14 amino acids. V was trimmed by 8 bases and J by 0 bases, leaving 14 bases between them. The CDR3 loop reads CASSAWPSSYEQYV. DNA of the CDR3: TGTGCCAGCTCTGCCTGGCCGAGCTCCTACGAGCAGTACGTC.

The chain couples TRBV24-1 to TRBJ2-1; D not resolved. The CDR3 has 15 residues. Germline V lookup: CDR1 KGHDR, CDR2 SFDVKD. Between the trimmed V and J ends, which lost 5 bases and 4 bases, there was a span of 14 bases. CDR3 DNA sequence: TGTGCCACCAGTGGCTACAGTGATAATTACAATGAGCAGTTCTTC. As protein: CATSGYSDNYNEQFF.

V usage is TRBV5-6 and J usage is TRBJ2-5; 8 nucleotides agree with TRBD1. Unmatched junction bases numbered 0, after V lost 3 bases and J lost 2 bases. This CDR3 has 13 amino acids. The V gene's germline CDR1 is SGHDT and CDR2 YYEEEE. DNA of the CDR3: TGTGCCAGCAGCTACAGGGGGCAAGAGACCCAGTACTTC. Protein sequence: CASSYRGQETQYF.

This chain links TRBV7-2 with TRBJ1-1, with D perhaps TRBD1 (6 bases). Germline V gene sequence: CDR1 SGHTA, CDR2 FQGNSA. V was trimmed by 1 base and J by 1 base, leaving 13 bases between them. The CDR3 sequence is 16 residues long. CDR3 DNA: TGTGCCAGCAGCTTAGTGAGTGGACAGACGAACACTGAAGCTTTCTTT. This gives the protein CASSLVSGQTNTEAFF.

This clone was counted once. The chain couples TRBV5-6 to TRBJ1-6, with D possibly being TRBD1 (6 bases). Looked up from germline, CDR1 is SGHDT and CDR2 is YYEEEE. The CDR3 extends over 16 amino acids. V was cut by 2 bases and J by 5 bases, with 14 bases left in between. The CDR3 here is CASSFGPRDNNSPLHF. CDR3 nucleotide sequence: TGTGCCAGCAGCTTCGGGCCGAGGGACAATAATTCACCCCTCCACTTT.